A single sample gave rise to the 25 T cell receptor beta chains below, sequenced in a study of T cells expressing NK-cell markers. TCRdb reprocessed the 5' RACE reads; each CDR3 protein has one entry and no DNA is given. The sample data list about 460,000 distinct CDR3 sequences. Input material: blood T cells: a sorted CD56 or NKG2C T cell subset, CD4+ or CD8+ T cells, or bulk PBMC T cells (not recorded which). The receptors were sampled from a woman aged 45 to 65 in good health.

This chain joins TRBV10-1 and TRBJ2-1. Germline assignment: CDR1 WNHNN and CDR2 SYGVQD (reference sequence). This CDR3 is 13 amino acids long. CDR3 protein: CASSGQIRGEQFF.

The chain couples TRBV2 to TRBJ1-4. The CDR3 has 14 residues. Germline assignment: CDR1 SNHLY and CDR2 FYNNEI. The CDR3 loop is CASSEALSNEKLFF.

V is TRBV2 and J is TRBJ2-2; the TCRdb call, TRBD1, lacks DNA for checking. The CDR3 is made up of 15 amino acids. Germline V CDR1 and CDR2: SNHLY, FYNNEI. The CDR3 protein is CASSSLGQGIGELFF.

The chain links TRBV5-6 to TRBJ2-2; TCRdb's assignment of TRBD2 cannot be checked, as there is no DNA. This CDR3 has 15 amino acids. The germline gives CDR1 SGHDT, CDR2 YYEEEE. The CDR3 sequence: CASGIGLAGTGELFF.

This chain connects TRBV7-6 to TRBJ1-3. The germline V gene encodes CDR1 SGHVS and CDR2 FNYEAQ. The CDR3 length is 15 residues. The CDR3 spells CASSPRTPSGNTIYF.

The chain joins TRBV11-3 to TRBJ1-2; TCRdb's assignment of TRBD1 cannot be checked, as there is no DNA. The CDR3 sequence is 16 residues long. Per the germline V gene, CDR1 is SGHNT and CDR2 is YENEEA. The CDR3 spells CASSLGPGTKAYGYTF.

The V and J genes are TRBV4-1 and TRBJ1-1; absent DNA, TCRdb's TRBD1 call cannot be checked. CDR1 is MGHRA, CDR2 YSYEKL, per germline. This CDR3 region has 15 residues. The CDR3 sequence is CASSQDGLWGPEAFF.

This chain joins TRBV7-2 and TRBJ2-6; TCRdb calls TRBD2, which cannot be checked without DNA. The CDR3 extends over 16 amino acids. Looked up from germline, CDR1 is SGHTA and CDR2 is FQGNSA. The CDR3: CASSPRTTTGANVLTF.

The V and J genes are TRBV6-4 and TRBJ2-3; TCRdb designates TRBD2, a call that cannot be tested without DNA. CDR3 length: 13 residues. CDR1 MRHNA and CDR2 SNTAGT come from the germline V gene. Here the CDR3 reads CASSEVAGVTQYF.

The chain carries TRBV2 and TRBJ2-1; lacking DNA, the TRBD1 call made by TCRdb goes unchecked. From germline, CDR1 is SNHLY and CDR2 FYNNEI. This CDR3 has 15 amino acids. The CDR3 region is CASESRDTNTDEQFF.

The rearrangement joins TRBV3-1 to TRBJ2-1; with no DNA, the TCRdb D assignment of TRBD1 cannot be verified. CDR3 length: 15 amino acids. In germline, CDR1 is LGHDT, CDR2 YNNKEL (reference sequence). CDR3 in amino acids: CASSLRQGGYNEQFF.

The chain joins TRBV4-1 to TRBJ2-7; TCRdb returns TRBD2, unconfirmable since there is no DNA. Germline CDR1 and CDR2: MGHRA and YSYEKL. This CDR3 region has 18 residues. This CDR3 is CASSPVIVPGLASYEQYF.

This CDR3 reads CSAPRDSLFDYTF. The rearrangement joins TRBV20-1 to TRBJ1-2; the TCRdb call, TRBD1, lacks DNA for checking. CDR1 is DFQATT and CDR2 is SNEGSKA in the germline V gene (reference sequence). This CDR3 has 13 residues.

The CDR3 loop reads CASSPGRSLDTQYF. The J gene is TRBJ2-3, the V gene TRBV5-1. This CDR3 region has 14 residues. From germline, CDR1 is SGHRS and CDR2 YFSETQ.

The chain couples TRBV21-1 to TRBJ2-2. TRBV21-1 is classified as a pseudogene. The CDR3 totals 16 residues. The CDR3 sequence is CASSNGGRVGTGELFF.

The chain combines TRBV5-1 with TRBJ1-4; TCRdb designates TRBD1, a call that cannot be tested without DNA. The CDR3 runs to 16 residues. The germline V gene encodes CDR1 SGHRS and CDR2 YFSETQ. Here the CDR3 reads CASSPDPGQGNEKLFF. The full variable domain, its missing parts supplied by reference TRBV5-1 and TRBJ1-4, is KAGVTQTPRYLIKTRGQQVTLSCSPISGHRSVSWYQQTPGQGLQFLFEYFSETQRNKGNFPGRFSGRQFSNSRSEMNVSTLELGDSALYLCASSPDPGQGNEKLFFGSGTQLSVL.

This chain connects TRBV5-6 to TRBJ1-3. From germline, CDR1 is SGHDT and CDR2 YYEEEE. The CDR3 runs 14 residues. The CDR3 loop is CASSLGLRGNTIYF.

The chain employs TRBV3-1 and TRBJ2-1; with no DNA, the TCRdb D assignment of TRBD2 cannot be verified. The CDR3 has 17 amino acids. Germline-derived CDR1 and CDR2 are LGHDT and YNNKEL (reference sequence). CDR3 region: CASSQDVISGTYNEQFF.

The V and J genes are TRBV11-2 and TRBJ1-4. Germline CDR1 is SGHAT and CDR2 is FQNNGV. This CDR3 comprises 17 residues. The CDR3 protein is CASSPAWRGGFGEKLFF.

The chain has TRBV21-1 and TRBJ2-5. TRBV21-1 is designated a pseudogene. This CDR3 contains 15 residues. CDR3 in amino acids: CASSKPFGVQETQYF.

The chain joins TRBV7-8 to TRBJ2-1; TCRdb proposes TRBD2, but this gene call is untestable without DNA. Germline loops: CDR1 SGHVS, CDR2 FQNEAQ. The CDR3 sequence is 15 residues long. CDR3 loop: CASSLARLGGNEQFF.

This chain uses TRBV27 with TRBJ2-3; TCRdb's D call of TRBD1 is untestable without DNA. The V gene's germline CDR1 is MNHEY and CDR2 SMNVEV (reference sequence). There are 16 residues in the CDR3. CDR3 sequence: CASSPERQRPTDTQYF.

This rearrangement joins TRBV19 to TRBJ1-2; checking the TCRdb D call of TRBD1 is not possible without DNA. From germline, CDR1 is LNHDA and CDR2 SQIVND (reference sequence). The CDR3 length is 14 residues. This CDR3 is CASSRVPDNYGYTF.

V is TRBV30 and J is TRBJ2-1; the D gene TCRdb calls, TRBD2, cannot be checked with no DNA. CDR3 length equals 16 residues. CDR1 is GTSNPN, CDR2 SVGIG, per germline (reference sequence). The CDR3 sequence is CAWSPQKAGGPYEQFF.

The CDR3 spells CASSFPGDLTQPQHF. The chain combines TRBV28 with TRBJ1-5; TCRdb gives TRBD1 as the D gene, but with no DNA this cannot be confirmed. Germline assignment: CDR1 MDHEN and CDR2 SYDVKM. CDR3 length: 15 residues.